The 10 T cell receptor beta chains reported below all come from one sample, sequenced in a study of blood T cell repertoires in COVID-19. Sequencing used immunoSEQ multiplex PCR; TCRdb keeps in-frame clones, though not all of them. The table lists 200,000 to 250,000 clones, roughly 87% of them singletons. Sequencing was carried out using peripheral blood. The receptors were sampled from a woman between 18 and 29 years old who had recovered from COVID-19.

This clone was observed a handful of times. The chain links TRBV18 to TRBJ2-7, with a possible D match to TRBD2 (5 bases). The CDR3 covers 15 residues. Germline V gene data show CDR1 as KGHSH and CDR2 as LQKENI. Trimming removed 3 bases from V and 2 bases from J, with 14 bases in between. The CDR3 spells CASSPNLTGTYEQYF. CDR3 nucleotide sequence: TGTGCCAGCTCACCGAATCTAACGGGAACCTACGAGCAGTACTTC.

The chain uses TRBV2 and TRBJ2-1, with 7 bases aligning to TRBD2. The CDR3 extends over 19 amino acids. Looked up from germline, CDR1 is SNHLY and CDR2 is FYNNEI. V was clipped by 6 bases and J by 0 bases; unmatched bases: 17. The DNA of the CDR3 is TGTGCCAGCAGCGCCCTACTAGCGACGGAGAGAAGCTCCTACAATGAGCAGTTCTTC. Translated, it gives CASSALLATERSSYNEQFF. Based on the CDR3 plus reference TRBV2 and TRBJ2-1, the full variable domain is EPEVTQTPSHQVTQMGQEVILRCVPISNHLYFYWYRQILGQKVEFLVSFYNNEISEKSEIFDDQFSVERPDGSNFTLKIRSTKLEDSAMYFCASSALLATERSSYNEQFFGPGTRLTVL.

The V and J genes are TRBV6-1 and TRBJ2-2, with D possibly matching TRBD2 (6 bases). The CDR3 is 14 amino acids. Germline-derived CDR1 and CDR2 are MNHNS and SASEGT. V was trimmed by 2 bases and J by 10 bases, leaving 14 bases between them. CDR3 region: CASSETVGGLELFF. DNA of the CDR3: TGTGCCAGCAGTGAAACGGTTGGAGGGTTGGAGCTGTTTTTT.

The chain has TRBV2 and TRBJ1-2, with unresolved D. CDR1 SNHLY and CDR2 FYNNEI come from the germline V gene. V lost 3 bases and J lost 4, with 9 bases in between. The CDR3 has 13 residues. The CDR3 is CASSELAPYGYTF. CDR3 nucleotide sequence: TGTGCCAGCAGTGAGCTGGCTCCCTATGGCTACACCTTC.

This clone showed up just a few times. The rearrangement links TRBV7-9 to TRBJ2-1; a possible D gene is TRBD2 (6 bases). The CDR3 runs to 15 residues. CDR1 is SEHNR and CDR2 is FQNEAQ in the germline V gene (reference sequence). Trimming cost V 5 bases and J 6 bases, with 17 bases left between them. CDR3: CASSPLLGRVNEQFF. CDR3 coding DNA: TGTGCCAGCAGCCCCCTTCTCGGGAGAGTCAATGAGCAGTTCTTC. Drawing the rest from reference TRBV7-9 and TRBJ2-1, the complete variable domain is DTGVSQNPRHKITKRGQNVTFRCDPISEHNRLYWYRQTLGQGPEFLTYFQNEAQLEKSRLLSDRFSAERPKGSFSTLEIQRTEQGDSAMYLCASSPLLGRVNEQFFGPGTRLTVL.

As regards this clone: Other DNA sequences of this sample code for an identical CDR3. V usage is TRBV18 and J usage is TRBJ1-1; TRBD1 matches 7 bases. The CDR3 covers 14 residues. Germline values: CDR1 KGHSH, CDR2 LQKENI. V was clipped by 6 bases and J by 2 bases; unmatched bases: 6. The DNA of the CDR3 is TGTGCCAGCTCCCCCGGACAGGCAAACACTGAAGCTTTCTTT. Protein product: CASSPGQANTEAFF.

The chain is built from TRBV5-4 and TRBJ2-1; 14 bases fit TRBD2. The CDR3 loop spans 18 amino acids. J gave up 6 bases and V 3 bases, and 11 bases lay outside the gene matches. Germline CDR1 and CDR2: SGHNT and YYREEE (reference sequence). The CDR3 region has the DNA TGTGCCAGCAGCTCCGGGACTAGCGGGAGAAGGACCGTCAATGAGCAGTTCTTC. Its translation is CASSSGTSGRRTVNEQFF.

The chain carries TRBV4-1 and TRBJ1-5; perhaps TRBD1 as D (6 bases). V was cut by 0 bases and J by 2 bases, with 14 bases left in between. In germline, CDR1 is MGHRA, CDR2 YSYEKL. This CDR3 is built from 17 residues. DNA for the CDR3: TGCGCCAGCAGCCAAGAACAGGGACAAACTGGCAATCAGCCCCAGCATTTT. It codes for CASSQEQGQTGNQPQHF.

This clone came up a few times. The chain is built from TRBV6-4 and TRBJ2-2; a weak D match, TRBD1 (5 bases). Germline loops: CDR1 MRHNA, CDR2 SNTAGT. Trimming took 4 bases from V and 4 from J, leaving 13 bases between them. The CDR3 runs to 15 residues. The CDR3 here is CASSANDDSTGELFF. The CDR3 coding sequence is TGTGCCAGCAGTGCTAACGATGACAGCACCGGGGAGCTGTTTTTT.

V gene TRBV5-1 combines with J gene TRBJ2-1; D unclear. CDR3 length: 16 amino acids. The germline gives CDR1 SGHRS, CDR2 YFSETQ. V lost 4 bases and J lost 6, with 20 bases in between. Here the CDR3 reads CASSPEVGLGFNEQFF. As DNA, the CDR3 is TGCGCCAGCAGCCCCGAGGTCGGGTTAGGTTTCAATGAGCAGTTCTTC.